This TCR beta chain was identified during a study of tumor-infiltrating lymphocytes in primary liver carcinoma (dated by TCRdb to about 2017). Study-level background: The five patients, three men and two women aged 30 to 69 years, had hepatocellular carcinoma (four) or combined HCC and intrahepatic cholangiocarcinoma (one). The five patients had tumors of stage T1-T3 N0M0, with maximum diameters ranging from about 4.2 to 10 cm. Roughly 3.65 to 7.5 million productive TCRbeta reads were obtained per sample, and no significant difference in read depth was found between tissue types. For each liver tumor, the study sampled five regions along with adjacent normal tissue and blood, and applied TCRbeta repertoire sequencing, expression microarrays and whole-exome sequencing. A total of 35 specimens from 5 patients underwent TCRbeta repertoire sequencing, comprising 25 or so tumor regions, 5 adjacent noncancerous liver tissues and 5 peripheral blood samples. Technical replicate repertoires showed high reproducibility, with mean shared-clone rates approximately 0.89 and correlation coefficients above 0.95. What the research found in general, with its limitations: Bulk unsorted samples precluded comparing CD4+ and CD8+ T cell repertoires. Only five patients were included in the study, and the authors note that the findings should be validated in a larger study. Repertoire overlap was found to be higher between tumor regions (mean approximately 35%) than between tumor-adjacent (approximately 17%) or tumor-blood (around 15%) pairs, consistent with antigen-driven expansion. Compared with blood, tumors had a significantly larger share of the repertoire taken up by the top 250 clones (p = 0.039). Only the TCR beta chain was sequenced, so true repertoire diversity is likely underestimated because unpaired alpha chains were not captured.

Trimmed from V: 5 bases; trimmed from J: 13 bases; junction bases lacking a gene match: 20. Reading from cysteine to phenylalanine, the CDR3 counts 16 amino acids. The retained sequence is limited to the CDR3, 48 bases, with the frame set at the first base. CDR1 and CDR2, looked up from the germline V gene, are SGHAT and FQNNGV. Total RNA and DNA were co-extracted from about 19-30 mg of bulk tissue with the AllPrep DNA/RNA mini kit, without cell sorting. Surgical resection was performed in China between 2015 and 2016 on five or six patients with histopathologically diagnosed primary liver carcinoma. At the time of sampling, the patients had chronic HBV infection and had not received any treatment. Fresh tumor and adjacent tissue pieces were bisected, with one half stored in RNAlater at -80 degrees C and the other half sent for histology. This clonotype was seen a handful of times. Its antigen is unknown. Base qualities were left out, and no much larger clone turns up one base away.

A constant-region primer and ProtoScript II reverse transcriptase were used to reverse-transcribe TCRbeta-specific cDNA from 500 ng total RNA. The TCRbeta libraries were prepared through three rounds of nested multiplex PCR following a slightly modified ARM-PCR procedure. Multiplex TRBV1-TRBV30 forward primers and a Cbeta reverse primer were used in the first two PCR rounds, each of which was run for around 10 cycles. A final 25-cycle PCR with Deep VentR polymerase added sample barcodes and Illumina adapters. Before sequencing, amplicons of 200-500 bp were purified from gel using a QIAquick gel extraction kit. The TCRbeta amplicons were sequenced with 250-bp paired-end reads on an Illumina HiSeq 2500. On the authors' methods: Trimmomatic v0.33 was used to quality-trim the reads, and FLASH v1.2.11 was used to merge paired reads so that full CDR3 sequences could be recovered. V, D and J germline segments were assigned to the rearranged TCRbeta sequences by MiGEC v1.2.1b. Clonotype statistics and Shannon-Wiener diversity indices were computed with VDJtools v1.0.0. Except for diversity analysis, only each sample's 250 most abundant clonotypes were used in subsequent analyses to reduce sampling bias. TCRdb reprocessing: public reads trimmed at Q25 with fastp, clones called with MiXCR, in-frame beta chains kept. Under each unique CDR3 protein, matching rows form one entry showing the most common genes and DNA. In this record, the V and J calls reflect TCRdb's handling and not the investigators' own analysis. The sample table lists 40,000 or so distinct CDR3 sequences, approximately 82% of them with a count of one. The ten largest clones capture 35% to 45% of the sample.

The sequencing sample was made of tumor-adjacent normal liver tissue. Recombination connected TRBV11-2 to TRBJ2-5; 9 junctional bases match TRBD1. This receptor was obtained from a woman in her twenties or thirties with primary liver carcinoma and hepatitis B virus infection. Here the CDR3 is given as CASSTRTGGAKETRYF. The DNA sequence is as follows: TGTGCCAGCAGCACAAGAACAGGGGGCGCGAAAGAGACAAGGTACTTC.